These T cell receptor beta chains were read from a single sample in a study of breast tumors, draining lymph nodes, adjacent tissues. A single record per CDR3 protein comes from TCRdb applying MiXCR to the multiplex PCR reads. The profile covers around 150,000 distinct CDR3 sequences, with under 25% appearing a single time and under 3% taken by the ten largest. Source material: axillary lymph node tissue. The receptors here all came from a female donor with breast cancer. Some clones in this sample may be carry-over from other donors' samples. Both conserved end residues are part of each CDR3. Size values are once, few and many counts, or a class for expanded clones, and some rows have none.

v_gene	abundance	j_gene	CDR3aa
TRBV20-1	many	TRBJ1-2	CSASEGSHGYTF
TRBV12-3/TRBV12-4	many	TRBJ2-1	CASSLVGVLGEQFF
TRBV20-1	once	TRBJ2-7	CSYSTGSYEQYF
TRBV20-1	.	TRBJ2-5	CSARKLGGTAPRETQYF
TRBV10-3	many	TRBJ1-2	CAILGQGAYGYTF
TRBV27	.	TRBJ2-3	CASSLMSGNTDTQYF
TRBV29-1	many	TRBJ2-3	CSASLNTDTQYF
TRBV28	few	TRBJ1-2	CASSLQEYYGYTF
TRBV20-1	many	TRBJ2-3	CSASVSGTGSTDTQYF
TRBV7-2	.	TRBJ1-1	CASSLPGTLVKDTEAFF
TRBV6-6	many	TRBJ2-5	CASRGGLVETQYF
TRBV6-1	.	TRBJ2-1	CASSNRGIGYNEQFF
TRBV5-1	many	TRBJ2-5	CASSLGTASGRNQETQYF
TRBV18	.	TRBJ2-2	CASSPPDRTDTGELFF
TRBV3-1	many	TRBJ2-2	CASSQRTGELFF
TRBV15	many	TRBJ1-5	CATSRRTASAQPQHF
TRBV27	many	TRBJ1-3	CASRLGGAGNTIYF
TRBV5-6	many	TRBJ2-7	CASSLAGRGSYEQYF
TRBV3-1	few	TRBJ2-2	CASRNRDSWGGELFF
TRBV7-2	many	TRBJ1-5	CASSLGRVNQPQHF
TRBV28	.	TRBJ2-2	CAIRELREGLTGELFF
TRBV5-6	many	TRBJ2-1	CASSLVDTNEQFF
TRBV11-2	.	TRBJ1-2	CASSPNPASNCGYTF
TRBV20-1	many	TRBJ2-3	CSATKAPEEPWGGTDTQYF
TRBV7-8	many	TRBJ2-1	CASSWGAGRSYNEQFF
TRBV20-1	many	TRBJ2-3	CSARVPGSTDTQYF
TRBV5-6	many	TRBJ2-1	CASSRRLAGYNEQFF
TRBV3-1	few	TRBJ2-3	CASSLLADTQYF
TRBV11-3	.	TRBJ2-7	CASSLGGSGCEQYF
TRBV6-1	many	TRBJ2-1	CASSEAGEGWNEQFF
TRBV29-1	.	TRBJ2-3	CSVLGLAGGTDTQYF
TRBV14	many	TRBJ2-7	CASSLTGLIYEQYF
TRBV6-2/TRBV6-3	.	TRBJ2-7	CTSSMGTSGVSYEQYF
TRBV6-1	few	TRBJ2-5	CASSGYGSPTQETQYF
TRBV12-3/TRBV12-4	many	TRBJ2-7	CASTPGTGAYEQYF
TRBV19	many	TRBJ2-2	CASTRDGENTGELFF
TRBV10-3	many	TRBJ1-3	CAISEYPVGVVGNTIYF
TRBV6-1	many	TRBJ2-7	CASSESGGRYEQYF
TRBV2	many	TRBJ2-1	CASSEGQGYNEQFF
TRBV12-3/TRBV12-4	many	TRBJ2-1	CASSFVGILNEQFF
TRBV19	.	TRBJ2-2	CASEARRSGRAPNTGELFF
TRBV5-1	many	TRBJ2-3	CASSFRGRSDTQYF
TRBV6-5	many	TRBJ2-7	CASSYSRSYEQYF
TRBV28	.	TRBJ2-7	CASTSPGLSYEQYF
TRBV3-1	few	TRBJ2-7	CASSRTSGGGGEQYF
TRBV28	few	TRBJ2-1	CASSFPRGPHNEQFF
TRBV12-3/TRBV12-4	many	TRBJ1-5	CASSFAGDQPQHF
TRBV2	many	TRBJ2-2	CASRTPPGLAGKGSNTGELFF
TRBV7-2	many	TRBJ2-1	CASSFGIEQFF
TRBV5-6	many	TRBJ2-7	CASSLDGMVGASYEQYF
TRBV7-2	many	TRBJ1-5	CASSGRVGQPQHF
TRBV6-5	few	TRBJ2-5	CASSDRMTGTSGTKTQYF
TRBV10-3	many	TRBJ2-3	CAIWTGATTGSTDTQYF
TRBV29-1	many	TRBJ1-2	CSVGVGQGLNYGYTF
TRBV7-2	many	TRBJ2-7	CASSLAAGAEQYF
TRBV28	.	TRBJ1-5	CASSASDRPQHF
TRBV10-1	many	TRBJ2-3	CASSDLYTDTQYF
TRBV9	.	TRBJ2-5	CASSLLAGEGETQYF
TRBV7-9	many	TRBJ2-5	CASSARGGSETQYF
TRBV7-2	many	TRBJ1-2	CASSQGTGVLGYTF